One and the same sample provided the 5 T cell receptor beta chains below, sequenced in a study of T cells in Graves' hyperthyroidism and ophthalmopathy. There were TCR beta CDR3 regions amplified from RNA transcripts. The TCR CDR3 first-round RT-PCR relied on the HTBI primer set. TCRdb fed the multiplex PCR reads into MiXCR, producing one record per CDR3 protein. The data contain about 480,000 distinct CDR3 sequences, 14% of them singletons. The sequenced sample was blood. These receptors were taken from a woman between 18 and 30 years old with Graves' hyperthyroidism.

V gene TRBV5-1 combines with J gene TRBJ2-1, with D possibly TRBD2 on 5 matching bases. There are 13 residues in the CDR3. Germline V gene lookup returns CDR1 SGHRS and CDR2 YFSETQ. Trimming removed 4 bases at V and 9 bases at J, with 14 bases between. CDR3 region: CASSLQLGGEQFF. The CDR3 coding sequence is TGCGCCAGCAGCCTCCAACTAGGAGGTGAGCAGTTCTTC.

This clonotype was observed at least ten times. The chain has TRBV12-3 or TRBV12-4 and TRBJ2-1; 8 bases align to TRBD2. The CDR3 consists of 15 residues. V shed 6 bases and J 6 bases; nucleotides not matched to a gene: 10. The chain's CDR3 is CASRSPGLEVNEQFF. In DNA form, the CDR3 reads TGTGCCAGCAGGTCCCCGGGACTAGAGGTCAATGAGCAGTTCTTC.

This chain links TRBV7-9 with TRBJ2-2; 10 bases are shared with TRBD2. This CDR3 has 16 residues. The junction had 10 bases not matched to a gene; V was cut back by 6 bases and J by 6 bases. Germline CDR1 is SEHNR and CDR2 is FQNEAQ (reference sequence). CDR3 nucleotides: TGTGCCAGCAGTCCACCTACTAGCGGGATGTCCGGGGAGCTGTTTTTT. It codes for CASSPPTSGMSGELFF. Full variable domain (missing parts from reference TRBV7-9 and TRBJ2-2): DTGVSQNPRHKITKRGQNVTFRCDPISEHNRLYWYRQTLGQGPEFLTYFQNEAQLEKSRLLSDRFSAERPKGSFSTLEIQRTEQGDSAMYLCASSPPTSGMSGELFFGEGSRLTVL.

This clonotype was detected ten times or more. The genes are TRBV4-1 and TRBJ2-1, with D possibly matching TRBD2 (6 bases). CDR1 MGHRA and CDR2 YSYEKL come from the germline V gene. V lost 4 bases to trimming and J lost 4 bases, with 23 bases between them. The CDR3 has 18 residues. Here the CDR3 DNA reads TGCGCCAGCAGCCCTATTGACATGGGACTGCTCCGTTACAATGAGCAGTTCTTC. Its translation: CASSPIDMGLLRYNEQFF.

This clonotype has a count of ten or more. V and J are TRBV19 and TRBJ1-1; weak D call: TRBD1 (6 bases). Germline V gene data show CDR1 as LNHDA and CDR2 as SQIVND (reference sequence). This CDR3 has 15 amino acids. Trimming took 5 bases from V and 2 from J, leaving 15 bases between them. This chain's CDR3 is CASSVGQTLNTEAFF. The CDR3 region has the DNA TGTGCCAGTAGTGTCGGACAGACATTAAACACTGAAGCTTTCTTT.